This TCR beta chain appears in the sequencing data of a study of graft-versus-host responses after intestinal transplantation. A word on this clone: Its target is unknown.

The CDR3 loop spans 14 amino acids. Germline V gene data show CDR1 as MNHEY and CDR2 as SVGAGI. Trimming removed 5 bases from V and 3 bases from J, with 14 bases in between. Clones were sequenced by immunoSEQ multiplex PCR, and TCRdb holds only the in-frame ones, with some missing. In the table there are more than 90,000 clones, roughly 91% of which are singletons. The starting material was unstimulated CD8+ T cells sorted from spleen or lymph node cells, obtained before intestinal transplant. This clonotype was sampled from a human donor who received an intestinal transplant. This chain connects TRBV6-5 to TRBJ2-7, with D possibly matching TRBD1 (6 bases). CDR3 region: CASSESQDSYEQYF. For the CDR3, the DNA is TGTGCCAGCAGTGAATCCCAGGACAGCTACGAGCAGTACTTC.